Following are 5 T cell receptor beta chains from one sample sequenced in a study of shared clonotypes between healthy human individuals. In the naive CD8 group, cells lacked CD45RO and were positively selected for CCR7, so terminally differentiated effector memory CD45RA+ cells were left out. The protocol was immunoSEQ multiplex PCR, while the TCRdb copy is restricted to in-frame clones and leaves out a portion. The data contain over 750,000 clones, about 97% of them singletons. Input material: naive CD8+ T cells sorted from blood. The receptors originated from a man aged 25-40 years in good health.

The chain joins TRBV25-1 to TRBJ2-5, with no clear D. Germline V gene lookup returns CDR1 MGHDK and CDR2 SYGVNS. The CDR3 has 14 amino acids. Trimming took off 1 base at V and 5 bases at J, with 11 bases between the two ends. The chain's CDR3 is CASSEWNFRETQYF. The DNA of the CDR3 is TGTGCCAGCAGTGAATGGAACTTTAGGGAGACCCAGTACTTC.

V is TRBV5-6 and J is TRBJ2-7; possible D gene TRBD2, 5 bases. The V end was cut by 1 base, the J end by 6 bases, with 14 bases between. Per the germline V gene, CDR1 is SGHDT and CDR2 is YYEEEE. This CDR3 is 14 amino acids long. CDR3 nucleotide sequence: TGTGCCAGCAGCTTGATCCGGGAACTCCGCGAGCAGTACTTC. This sequence encodes CASSLIRELREQYF.

V is TRBV15 and J is TRBJ2-1; D is possibly TRBD1 (6 bases). From germline, CDR1 is LNHNV and CDR2 YYDKDF (reference sequence). The CDR3 contains 15 residues. V was clipped by 3 bases and J by 0 bases, with 9 bases between them. CDR3 residues: CATSSGQSSYNEQFF. The DNA for the CDR3 is TGTGCCACCAGCAGCGGACAGTCCTCCTACAATGAGCAGTTCTTC.

V gene TRBV19 combines with J gene TRBJ2-7; 9 bases fit TRBD1. Germline CDR1 reads LNHDA; CDR2 reads SQIVND (reference sequence). The CDR3 loop spans 20 amino acids. V lost 3 bases, J lost 4 bases, and 22 bases stayed unmatched. DNA for the CDR3: TGTGCCAGTAGTATCTTTATTACGGGACAGGGACCGAATAAGGGGTACGAGCAGTACTTC. This translates into CASSIFITGQGPNKGYEQYF.

The chain links TRBV5-6 to TRBJ2-7; no clear D. There are 12 residues in the CDR3. CDR1 is SGHDT, CDR2 YYEEEE, per germline. Between the trimmed V and J ends, which lost 2 bases and 3 bases, there was a span of 6 bases. The chain's CDR3 is CASSFGDYEQYF. The CDR3 bases are TGTGCCAGCAGCTTCGGAGACTACGAGCAGTACTTC. Full variable domain (rest looked up from reference TRBV5-6 and TRBJ2-7): DAGVTQSPTHLIKTRGQQVTLRCSPKSGHDTVSWYQQALGQGPQFIFQYYEEEERQRGNFPDRFSGHQFPNYSSELNVNALLLGDSALYLCASSFGDYEQYFGPGTRLTVT.